These T cell receptor beta chains were read from a single sample in a study of blood T cell repertoires in COVID-19. TCRdb keeps only in-frame clones here, not all; method: immunoSEQ multiplex PCR. The table shows around 260,000 clones, with around 87% occurring only once. Sequenced: peripheral blood. Receptors were obtained from a woman between 45 and 60 years old with acute or convalescent COVID-19. Both conserved end residues are part of each CDR3.

cdr3_aa,v_call
CASTGTGGLGYTF,TRBV2
CASSFLHGKDTEAFF,TRBV28
CASSENQVRSATNEKLFF,TRBV18
CASSLLSSGETQYF,TRBV7-2
CASSLTGGNQPQHF,TRBV5-1
CASSRGPLYEQYF,TRBV2
CASSSLSRGWETQYF,TRBV6-5
CASSEGLAGDEQYF,TRBV2
CASRLGTGESPLHF,TRBV7-3
CSAQGGVNTGELFF,TRBV29-1
CASSLGGIGYNEQFF,TRBV5-4
CASSQTGNYEQYF,TRBV6-6
CASISSGSKNEQFF,TRBV5-1
CASSLGTENYEQYF,TRBV13
CASSSGQGILLETQYF,TRBV5-8
CATSDSSLLARGFGNEQFF,TRBV24-1
CASSFPGGYGYTF,TRBV11-3
CASSTQGRTFSEQYF,TRBV7-9
CASSKLDLLAEPLNNEQFF,TRBV21-1
CASSGSETQYF,TRBV10-3
CASSRDINYGYTF,TRBV2
CASRIAGDPYNEQFF,TRBV28
CASSVDVGLAVRNEQFF,TRBV9
CASSSGGYEQYF,TRBV12-3/TRBV12-4
CASSTISGRDVGQYF,TRBV19
CASSREGEDYGYTF,TRBV5-1
CATSGVAGIQPQHF,TRBV19
CASSHPQGFVVNTEAFF,TRBV28
CASSKQGWGNQPQHF,TRBV27
CASSLDMTSGSSYNEQFF,TRBV11-3
CASSLAAGSLAGEQFF,TRBV5-1
CASSREVGTDTQYF,TRBV19
CASSPERDTYNEQFF,TRBV2
CASSRQGRWEAFF,TRBV12-3/TRBV12-4
CASSLGGRPVSSGNTIYF,TRBV5-4
CASSLAAGRHFYEQYF,TRBV7-6
CASSFSGGKNTEAFF,TRBV7-2
CASSPGASGRNIQYF,TRBV18
CASSQGFDGYYEQYF,TRBV3-1/TRBV3-2
CASSKPGQGSGNTIYF,TRBV4-1
CASLALTANTEAFF,TRBV27